The 30 T cell receptor beta chains reported below all come from one sample, sequenced in a study of blood T cell repertoires in COVID-19. Sequencing used immunoSEQ multiplex PCR; TCRdb keeps in-frame clones, though not all of them. The sample lists roughly 430,000 clones; 70% to 90% were seen once. Sequences were obtained from PBMCs or T cells enriched from blood (not recorded which). Every receptor here comes from a woman aged 18 to 35 who had been exposed to COVID-19.

This clone was detected only a few times. The chain links TRBV9 to TRBJ1-2, with D possibly TRBD1 on 5 matching bases. This CDR3 region has 16 residues. CDR1 is SGDLS and CDR2 is YYNGEE in the germline V gene. V was clipped by 5 bases and J by 8 bases, with 25 bases between them. The chain's CDR3 is CASRTSSGTGGFGYTF. CDR3 nucleotide sequence: TGTGCCAGCAGAACCTCATCCGGGACCGGGGGTTTCGGCTACACCTTC.

V gene TRBV7-2 combines with J gene TRBJ2-3; 8 nucleotides match TRBD2. Unmatched junction bases numbered 8, after V lost 2 bases and J lost 4 bases. From germline, CDR1 is SGHTA and CDR2 FQGNSA. CDR3 length: 16 residues. The CDR3 spells CASSLRAGVLADTQYF. The CDR3 nucleotides are TGTGCCAGCAGCTTAAGAGCGGGGGTGTTGGCAGATACGCAGTATTTT.

The chain is built from TRBV3-1 (or the pseudogene TRBV3-2) and TRBJ2-7; D gene ambiguous. Germline-derived CDR1 and CDR2 are LGHDT and YNNKEL (reference sequence). This CDR3 contains 12 residues. The germline V and J ends were trimmed by 4 bases and 6 bases, with 10 bases remaining between them. The CDR3 bases are TGTGCCAGCAGCCGACTTCCTGGCGAGCAGTACTTC. Translated: CASSRLPGEQYF.

The chain joins TRBV7-2 to TRBJ2-2; tentative D call: TRBD2 (6 bases). In germline, CDR1 is SGHTA, CDR2 FQGNSA. V was trimmed by 5 bases and J by 4 bases, leaving 17 bases between them. CDR3 length: 16 residues. The CDR3 loop is CASSIGTVYTTGELFF. As DNA, the CDR3 is TGTGCCAGCAGCATAGGGACTGTTTATACCACCGGGGAGCTGTTTTTT.

As regards this clone: One end of the junction is discordant with germline, which a read error may explain. The gene calls are TRBV7-7 and TRBJ2-6; the D is unclear. This CDR3 is 17 amino acids long. In germline, CDR1 is SSHAT, CDR2 FNYEAQ (reference sequence). The CDR3 coding sequence is TGTGCTAGCAGCTTAGAAGCACCGAGCTCTGGGGCCAACGTCCTGACTTTC. Protein: CASSLEAPSSGANVLTF.

The CDR3 DNA follows: TGTGCCAGCAGCCACTTAACTGGCAGGGAAGCTTTCTTT. It is translated as CASSHLTGREAFF. This chain connects TRBV3-1 (or the pseudogene TRBV3-2) to TRBJ1-1; D ambiguous. The CDR3 spans 13 residues. CDR1 and CDR2 (germline): LGHDT, YNNKEL (reference sequence). V was trimmed by 3 bases and J by 8 bases, leaving 13 bases between them.

The chain has TRBV9 and TRBJ2-2; TRBD2 matches at 7 bases. Looked up from germline, CDR1 is SGDLS and CDR2 is YYNGEE. Trimming cost V 4 bases and J 6 bases; bases outside gene matches: 3. The CDR3 has 13 residues. The CDR3 sequence: CASSPGGAGELFF. CDR3 sequence (DNA): TGTGCCAGCAGCCCTGGGGGGGCCGGGGAGCTGTTTTTT.

The genes are TRBV18 and TRBJ2-5; unclear D gene. CDR1 KGHSH and CDR2 LQKENI come from the germline V gene. The V end was cut by 3 bases, the J end by 1 base, with 9 bases between. The CDR3 is 14 residues long. The CDR3 reads CASSPRGPQETQYF. CDR3 DNA sequence: TGTGCCAGCTCACCTCGAGGCCCCCAAGAGACCCAGTACTTC.

The gene calls are TRBV27 and TRBJ1-5; no clear D. Germline CDR1 is MNHEY and CDR2 is SMNVEV (reference sequence). The CDR3 sequence is 13 residues long. With 4 bases removed from V and 10 bases from J, the gap between germline ends came to 14 bases. CDR3 DNA sequence: TGTGCCAGCAGTTCGACGACAACCCGCCCCCAGCATTTT. Translation gives CASSSTTTRPQHF.

The gene calls are TRBV28 and TRBJ1-4; no definite D call. CDR1 is MDHEN and CDR2 is SYDVKM in the germline V gene. This CDR3 comprises 16 residues. Trimming shortened V by 5 bases and J by 7 bases, and 20 bases separated the two germline ends. CDR3 bases: TGTGCCAGCAGTCCCCCCCCGGTCGGGGTGAGTGAAAAACTGTTTTTT. Encoded protein: CASSPPPVGVSEKLFF.

The gene calls are TRBV4-2 and TRBJ2-7; 12 bases fit TRBD2. CDR3 length: 16 residues. The V gene end was trimmed by 0 bases and the J gene end by 4 bases; junction bases not matched to a gene: 4. Germline assignment: CDR1 LGHNA and CDR2 YNFKEQ. CDR3 in DNA: TGTGCCAGCAGCCAAGACAAAACTAGCGGGGGGTACGAGCAGTACTTC. It specifies CASSQDKTSGGYEQYF.

The chain is built from TRBV7-3 and TRBJ2-3, with TRBD2 as a possible D gene (6 bases). The CDR3 loop spans 14 amino acids. In germline, CDR1 is SGHTA, CDR2 FQGTGA. Trimming cost V 5 bases and J 0 bases, with 9 bases left between them. The CDR3 coding sequence is TGTGCCAGCAGCGCGGGACGTAGCACAGATACGCAGTATTTT. Protein: CASSAGRSTDTQYF. The full variable domain, in which reference TRBV7-3 and TRBJ2-3 provide the parts outside the CDR3, is GAGVSQTPSNKVTEKGKYVELRCDPISGHTALYWYRQSLGQGPEFLIYFQGTGAADDSGLPNDRFFAVRPEGSVSTLKIQRTERGDSAVYLCASSAGRSTDTQYFGPGTRLTVL.

V and J are TRBV7-2 and TRBJ1-5; 7 nucleotides line up with TRBD1. The CDR3 consists of 14 residues. Trimming took 5 bases from V and 2 from J; bases not matched to a gene: 3. CDR1 is SGHTA and CDR2 is FQGNSA in the germline V gene. The CDR3: CASSITGGNQPQHF. CDR3 bases: TGTGCCAGCAGCATCACAGGGGGCAATCAGCCCCAGCATTTT.

V gene TRBV2 combines with J gene TRBJ2-7, with a weak D call TRBD1 (5 bases). Between the trimmed V and J ends, which lost 3 bases and 5 bases, there was a span of 11 bases. This CDR3 region has 13 residues. Germline-derived CDR1 and CDR2 are SNHLY and FYNNEI. Written as DNA, the CDR3 is TGTGCCAGCAGTGATGTCAGGGTGGACGAGCAGTACTTC. This sequence encodes CASSDVRVDEQYF.

This chain connects TRBV7-9 to TRBJ1-6, with a weak D call TRBD1 (6 bases). Germline CDR1 is SEHNR and CDR2 is FQNEAQ (reference sequence). V gave up 3 bases and J gave up 0 bases, with 12 bases separating them. This CDR3 comprises 17 residues. In nucleotides, the CDR3 is TGTGCCAGCAGCTTCACAGGGACTAGCTCCTATAATTCACCCCTCCACTTT. It specifies CASSFTGTSSYNSPLHF.

This chain joins TRBV11-2 and TRBJ1-4, with 10 nucleotides matching TRBD1. The V gene's germline CDR1 is SGHAT and CDR2 FQNNGV. The junction had 5 bases not matched to a gene; V was cut back by 3 bases and J by 7 bases. The length of the CDR3 is 15 residues. CDR3: CASSLDRGFFEKLFF. The CDR3 nucleotides are TGTGCCAGCAGCTTGGACAGGGGGTTTTTTGAAAAACTGTTTTTT. Full variable domain (remainder filled in from reference TRBV11-2 and TRBJ1-4): EAGVAQSPRYKIIEKRQSVAFWCNPISGHATLYWYQQILGQGPKLLIQFQNNGVVDDSQLPKDRFSAERLKGVDSTLKIQPAKLEDSAVYLCASSLDRGFFEKLFFGSGTQLSVL.

CDR3 coding DNA: TGCGCCAGCAGCGACAGGGACACTGAAGCTTTCTTT. Its protein product is CASSDRDTEAFF. V and J are TRBV5-1 and TRBJ1-1; TRBD1 agrees at 7 bases. With V trimmed by 4 bases and J by 3 bases, 0 bases remained unmatched. Germline V lookup: CDR1 SGHRS, CDR2 YFSETQ. The length of the CDR3 is 12 residues.

The chain uses TRBV6-2 or TRBV6-3 and TRBJ1-1, with 8 bases matching TRBD1. V was clipped by 5 bases and J by 9 bases; unmatched bases: 8. CDR3 length: 13 residues. Per germline, CDR1 MNHEY and CDR2 SVGEGT. CDR3 coding DNA: TGTGCCAGCAGTAATGCCAGGACAGGGCAAGCTTTCTTT. Its translation is CASSNARTGQAFF.

This chain joins TRBV3-1 (or the pseudogene TRBV3-2) and TRBJ2-1; 9 nucleotides align to TRBD2. Per the germline V gene, CDR1 is LGHDT and CDR2 is YNNKEL (reference sequence). The trim removed 4 bases at V and 7 bases at J, leaving 2 bases unmatched. This CDR3 is built from 13 residues. CDR3 sequence (DNA): TGTGCCAGCAGCCGCGGGAGGGGGAATGAGCAGTTCTTC. This translates into CASSRGRGNEQFF.

The V and J genes are TRBV30 and TRBJ1-3, with D unresolved. Germline values: CDR1 GTSNPN, CDR2 SVGIG (reference sequence). Trimming stripped 4 bases from V and 2 bases from J, with 9 bases between. The CDR3 length is 13 residues. The CDR3 sequence is CAWMRETGNTIYF. CDR3 nucleotide sequence: TGTGCCTGGATGAGGGAAACTGGAAACACCATATATTTT. The full variable domain, rest sourced from reference TRBV30 and TRBJ1-3, is SQTIHQWPATLVQPVGSPLSLECTVEGTSNPNLYWYRQAAGRGLQLLFYSVGIGQISSEVPQNLSASRPQDRQFILSSKKLLLSDSGFYLCAWMRETGNTIYFGEGSWLTVV.

V gene TRBV5-4 combines with J gene TRBJ2-2; a possible D gene is TRBD2 (5 bases). The CDR3 runs to 13 residues. The germline gives CDR1 SGHNT, CDR2 YYREEE (reference sequence). The V end lost 4 bases, the J end lost 5 bases, and 9 bases lay between the germline ends. CDR3 sequence: CASSQRGTGELFF. CDR3 bases: TGTGCCAGCAGCCAACGGGGTACCGGGGAGCTGTTTTTT. Together with reference TRBV5-4 and TRBJ2-2, the CDR3 gives the full variable domain: ETGVTQSPTHLIKTRGQQVTLRCSSQSGHNTVSWYQQALGQGPQFIFQYYREEENGRGNFPPRFSGLQFPNYSSELNVNALELDDSALYLCASSQRGTGELFFGEGSRLTVL.

The gene calls are TRBV3-1 (or the pseudogene TRBV3-2) and TRBJ1-2, with D unclear. The CDR3 totals 12 residues. V was clipped by 3 bases and J by 3 bases, with 5 bases between them. The germline V gene has CDR1 LGHDT and CDR2 YNNKEL (reference sequence). CDR3 bases: TGTGCCAGCAGCCAGTCCGACTATGGCTACACCTTC. Translation gives CASSQSDYGYTF.

The CDR3 sequence: CASSLGVRGGQETQYF. The CDR3 DNA follows: TGTGCCAGCAGCTTAGGGGTGAGGGGGGGGCAAGAGACCCAGTACTTC. The chain uses TRBV7-7 and TRBJ2-5; possibly TRBD2 for D (7 bases). V lost 1 base to trimming and J lost 2 bases, with 14 bases between them. Germline V gives CDR1 SSHAT, CDR2 FNYEAQ (reference sequence). This CDR3 has 16 amino acids.

The chain employs TRBV10-2 and TRBJ2-7; 7 bases agree with TRBD1. Germline V gene lookup returns CDR1 WSHSY and CDR2 SAAADI. The CDR3 loop spans 16 amino acids. V was clipped by 0 bases and J by 3 bases; unmatched bases: 8. The CDR3 DNA is TGCGCCAGCAGTGAGTCTCTGGGACAGATACGCTACGAGCAGTACTTC. This codes for CASSESLGQIRYEQYF.

The genes are TRBV4-3 and TRBJ2-5; the D gene is possibly TRBD2 (5 bases). The CDR3 contains 16 residues. V dropped 0 bases and J dropped 2 bases, with 13 bases sitting between them. CDR1 LGHNA and CDR2 YSLEER come from the germline V gene. DNA of the CDR3: TGCGCCAGCAGCCAAGATAGGACGGGGTTACAAGAGACCCAGTACTTC. Amino acid sequence: CASSQDRTGLQETQYF.

This clone was counted once. V gene TRBV7-9 combines with J gene TRBJ2-7; 10 nucleotides align to TRBD1. The CDR3 totals 12 residues. Looked up from germline, CDR1 is SEHNR and CDR2 is FQNEAQ (reference sequence). V shed 4 bases, J shed 6 bases, and the junction held 0 bases outside the gene matches. DNA for the CDR3: TGTGCCAGCAGCTGGGACAGGGGCGAGCAGTACTTC. This sequence encodes CASSWDRGEQYF. Combining the CDR3 with reference TRBV7-9 and TRBJ2-7 gives the whole variable domain DTGVSQNPRHKITKRGQNVTFRCDPISEHNRLYWYRQTLGQGPEFLTYFQNEAQLEKSRLLSDRFSAERPKGSFSTLEIQRTEQGDSAMYLCASSWDRGEQYFGPGTRLTVT.

The CDR3 coding sequence is TGTGCCAGCCCTTCCAACCCTAGCGGGAGGCCCTACAATGAGCAGTTCTTC. Its translation is CASPSNPSGRPYNEQFF. V usage is TRBV21-1 and J usage is TRBJ2-1; the tabulated D call, TRBD2, remains unverified against the DNA. TRBV21-1 constitutes a pseudogene. This CDR3 contains 17 residues.

The chain recombines TRBV7-2 with TRBJ1-4; 8 bases align to TRBD1. The CDR3 runs to 15 residues. Looked up from germline, CDR1 is SGHTA and CDR2 is FQGNSA. Germline trimming cut 1 base from V and 6 bases from J; bases unmatched to any gene: 4. DNA of the CDR3: TGTGCCAGCAGCTTAGACGGGACAGGAGATGAAAAACTGTTTTTT. Translating it yields CASSLDGTGDEKLFF. The complete variable domain, with remaining parts taken from reference TRBV7-2 and TRBJ1-4, reads GAGVSQSPSNKVTEKGKDVELRCDPISGHTALYWYRQSLGQGLEFLIYFQGNSAPDKSGLPSDRFSAERTGGSVSTLTIQRTQQEDSAVYLCASSLDGTGDEKLFFGSGTQLSVL.

The genes are TRBV4-3 and TRBJ2-3; 7 bases line up with TRBD1. Germline V lookup: CDR1 LGHNA, CDR2 YSLEER. This CDR3 spans 16 amino acids. V was clipped by 0 bases and J by 8 bases; unmatched bases: 11. In DNA form, the CDR3 reads TGCGCCAGCAGCCAAGATCCGAGACAGGGTGGGAGTACGCAGTATTTT. Its translation: CASSQDPRQGGSTQYF.

The CDR3 protein is CASSLDRGGIKNTGELFF. CDR3 nucleotide sequence: TGCGCCAGCAGCTTGGACAGGGGCGGTATCAAGAACACCGGGGAGCTGTTTTTT. The rearrangement links TRBV5-1 to TRBJ2-2; 7 bases are shared with TRBD1. Trimming removed 0 bases from V and 1 base from J; junction bases left unmatched: 9. Germline lookup yields CDR1 SGHRS and CDR2 YFSETQ. CDR3 size: 18 residues.